A selection of T cell receptor beta chains follows, all from one sample in a study of blood T cell repertoires in COVID-19. Sequencing used immunoSEQ multiplex PCR; TCRdb keeps in-frame clones, though not all of them. The sample shows 150,000 to 200,000 clones, 83% of them seen only once. What was sequenced was peripheral blood. These receptors came from a woman in her sixties or seventies with COVID-19, enrolled during active disease. CDR3s include the opening cysteine and the closing phenylalanine or tryptophan. A D gene is named only where the DNA matches it firmly. The listing skips clone size in some rows; elsewhere it reads once, few, many or a size class.

cdr3_length: 16
clone_size: -
d_call: TRBD1
v_call: TRBV30
j_call: TRBJ1-6
cdr3_aa: CAWRGTGGSNNSPLHF
cdr3_nt: TGTGCCTGGAGGGGGACAGGGGGCTCTAATAATTCACCCCTCCACTTT

cdr3_length: 18
clone_size: -
d_call: TRBD2
v_call: TRBV7-3
j_call: TRBJ2-3
cdr3_aa: CASSRGASGRLGTDTQYF
cdr3_nt: TGTGCCAGCAGCCGGGGCGCTAGCGGGAGGTTGGGCACAGATACGCAGTATTTT

cdr3_length: 15
clone_size: -
d_call: -
v_call: TRBV6-2/TRBV6-3
j_call: TRBJ1-2
cdr3_aa: CASRPNSAINYGYTF
cdr3_nt: TGTGCCAGCAGACCTAACAGTGCTATTAACTATGGCTACACCTTC

cdr3_length: 14
clone_size: -
d_call: -
v_call: TRBV7-8
j_call: TRBJ2-1
cdr3_aa: CASSQYTGEDEQFF
cdr3_nt: TGTGCCAGCAGCCAATACACAGGGGAGGATGAGCAGTTCTTC

cdr3_length: 16
clone_size: -
d_call: TRBD1
v_call: TRBV19
j_call: TRBJ2-6
cdr3_aa: CATVRTGASGANVLTF
cdr3_nt: TGTGCCACCGTGAGGACAGGGGCCTCTGGGGCCAACGTCCTGACTTTC

cdr3_length: 14
clone_size: -
d_call: -
v_call: TRBV5-1
j_call: TRBJ2-2
cdr3_aa: CASSLAQNTGELFF
cdr3_nt: TGCGCCAGCAGCTTGGCCCAGAACACCGGGGAGCTGTTTTTT

cdr3_length: 15
clone_size: -
d_call: -
v_call: TRBV28
j_call: TRBJ2-7
cdr3_aa: CASSPSDRDSIEQYF
cdr3_nt: TGTGCCAGCAGCCCGTCAGACAGGGACTCTATCGAGCAGTACTTC

cdr3_length: 15
clone_size: once
d_call: -
v_call: TRBV7-2
j_call: TRBJ2-7
cdr3_aa: CASSLFRRASYEQYF
cdr3_nt: TGTGCCAGCAGCTTATTTCGGCGGGCCTCCTACGAGCAGTACTTC

cdr3_length: 13
clone_size: -
d_call: -
v_call: TRBV24-1
j_call: TRBJ2-1
cdr3_aa: CATSDPSYNEQFF
cdr3_nt: TGTGCCACCAGTGATCCTAGCTACAATGAGCAGTTCTTC

cdr3_length: 18
clone_size: once
d_call: TRBD2
v_call: TRBV27
j_call: TRBJ2-1
cdr3_aa: CASSFRSSGSIREGEQFF
cdr3_nt: TGTGCCAGCAGTTTCCGGTCTAGCGGGAGTATTAGAGAAGGTGAGCAGTTCTTC

cdr3_length: 14
clone_size: -
d_call: -
v_call: TRBV6-2/TRBV6-3
j_call: TRBJ1-1
cdr3_aa: CASSYSDLGTEAFF
cdr3_nt: TGTGCCAGCAGTTACTCAGACTTAGGCACTGAAGCTTTCTTT

cdr3_length: 16
clone_size: -
d_call: -
v_call: TRBV4-1
j_call: TRBJ1-2
cdr3_aa: CASSQDPTGARYGYTF
cdr3_nt: TGCGCCAGCAGCCAAGATCCGACAGGTGCGAGGTATGGCTACACCTTC

cdr3_length: 15
clone_size: -
d_call: TRBD2
v_call: TRBV7-7
j_call: TRBJ2-7
cdr3_aa: CASSLGLAGAHEQYF
cdr3_nt: TGTGCCAGCAGCTTAGGACTAGCGGGAGCTCACGAGCAGTACTTC

cdr3_length: 16
clone_size: -
d_call: -
v_call: TRBV28
j_call: TRBJ1-5
cdr3_aa: CASSLVRGSSNQPQHF
cdr3_nt: TGTGCCAGCAGTTTGGTAAGGGGGTCAAGCAATCAGCCCCAGCATTTT

cdr3_length: 15
clone_size: -
d_call: -
v_call: TRBV10-2
j_call: TRBJ1-2
cdr3_aa: CASSERQTSNYGYTF
cdr3_nt: TGCGCCAGCAGCGAAAGACAGACCTCTAACTATGGCTACACCTTC

cdr3_length: 15
clone_size: once
d_call: -
v_call: TRBV28
j_call: TRBJ1-4
cdr3_aa: CASSLSRQGSGKLFF
cdr3_nt: TGTGCCAGCAGTTTATCGAGGCAGGGTTCGGGAAAACTGTTTTTT

cdr3_length: 15
clone_size: -
d_call: TRBD1
v_call: TRBV5-4
j_call: TRBJ2-2
cdr3_aa: CASSPGQGSTGELFF
cdr3_nt: TGTGCCAGCAGCCCAGGACAGGGGAGCACCGGGGAGCTGTTTTTT

cdr3_length: 15
clone_size: -
d_call: -
v_call: TRBV21-1
j_call: TRBJ2-1
cdr3_aa: CASLNGGCSYNEQFF
cdr3_nt: TGTGCCAGCCTAAACGGCGGGTGCTCCTACAATGAGCAGTTCTTC